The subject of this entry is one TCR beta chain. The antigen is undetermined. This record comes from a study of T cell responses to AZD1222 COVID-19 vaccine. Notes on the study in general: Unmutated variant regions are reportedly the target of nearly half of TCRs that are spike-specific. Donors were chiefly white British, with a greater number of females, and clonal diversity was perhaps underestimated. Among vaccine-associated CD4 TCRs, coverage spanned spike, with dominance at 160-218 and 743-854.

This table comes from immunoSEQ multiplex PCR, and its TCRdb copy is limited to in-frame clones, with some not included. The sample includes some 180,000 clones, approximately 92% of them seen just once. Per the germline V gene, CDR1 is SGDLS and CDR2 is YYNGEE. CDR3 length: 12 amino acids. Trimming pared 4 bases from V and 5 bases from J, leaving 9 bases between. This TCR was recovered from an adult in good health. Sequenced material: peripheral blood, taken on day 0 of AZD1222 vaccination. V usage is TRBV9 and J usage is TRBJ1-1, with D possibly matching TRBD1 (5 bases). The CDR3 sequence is CASSNQGTEAFF. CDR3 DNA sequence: TGTGCCAGCAGCAATCAGGGAACTGAAGCTTTCTTT.